There are a few counts of the clone carrying this T cell receptor (beta chain). Its cognate antigen is unknown. This specimen belongs to a study of T cells in Graves' hyperthyroidism and ophthalmopathy. Those with hyperthyroidism were 18 to 65 years old, newly diagnosed, and ill for under 2 months. Approximately 9.3 ml of fresh peripheral blood supplied the PBMCs. RNA transcripts provided the source from which TCR beta CDR3 regions were amplified. The HTBI primer set was used in a first-round RT-PCR of the TCR CDR3. A single record per CDR3 protein comes from TCRdb applying MiXCR to the multiplex PCR reads. The repertoire holds 360,000 or so distinct CDR3 sequences, with approximately 20% as singletons. This CDR3 is built from 19 residues. Trimming removed 7 bases from V and 0 bases from J, with 24 bases in between. The V gene's germline CDR1 is KGHDR and CDR2 SFDVKD. Findings and caveats of the study: Most expanded thyroid clonotypes above 0.001 recurred in blood.

The source of this sequence is a woman younger than 30 with Graves' hyperthyroidism. The J gene is TRBJ1-5, the V gene TRBV24-1, with a possible D match to TRBD1 (6 bases). Sequenced: blood. CDR3 bases: TGTGCCACCAGGCTCTTTACCGGAAGGGGGTGGTATAGCAATCAGCCCCAGCATTTT. As protein: CATRLFTGRGWYSNQPQHF.